This TCR beta chain was documented in a study of cytomegalovirus exposure and HLA in healthy donors. Study outcomes and limitations: Later genetic work tied a missense DCLRE1C variant to beta-chain V and J trimming. Certain sequence variants were highly shared and formed a cluster, and this cluster was likely a sequencing artifact.

PCR primers comprised 60 Vbeta and 13 Jbeta primers. The assay was immunoSEQ multiplex PCR, and TCRdb's table has in-frame clones only and misses some. The data show around 65,000 clones, and the top ten clones hold less than 20%. Points on this clone: Antigen: not known.

Sequences were obtained from PBMCs. This TCR came from a boy aged 10-17 years in good health and CMV-seronegative.

CDR3 residues: CASRHHLLAGGRNTGELFF. As DNA, the CDR3 is TGTGCCAGCAGACACCACCTACTAGCGGGAGGACGAAACACCGGGGAGCTGTTTTTT. The rearrangement joins TRBV27 to TRBJ2-2; TRBD2 matches 12 bases. The trim removed 6 bases at V and 2 bases at J, leaving 13 bases unmatched. The CDR3 is 19 amino acids. Germline V gene lookup returns CDR1 MNHEY and CDR2 SMNVEV (reference sequence).